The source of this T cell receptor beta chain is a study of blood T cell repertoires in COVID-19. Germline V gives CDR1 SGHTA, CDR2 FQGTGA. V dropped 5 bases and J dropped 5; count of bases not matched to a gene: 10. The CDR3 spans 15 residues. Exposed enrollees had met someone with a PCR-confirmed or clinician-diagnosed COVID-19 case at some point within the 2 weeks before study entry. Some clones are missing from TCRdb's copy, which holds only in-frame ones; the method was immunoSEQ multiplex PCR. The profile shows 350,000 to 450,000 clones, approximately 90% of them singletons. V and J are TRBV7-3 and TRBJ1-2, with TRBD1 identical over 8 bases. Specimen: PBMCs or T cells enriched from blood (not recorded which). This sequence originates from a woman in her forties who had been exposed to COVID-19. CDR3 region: CASSPWTGSWYGYTF. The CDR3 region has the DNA TGTGCCAGCAGCCCCTGGACAGGGAGTTGGTATGGCTACACCTTC. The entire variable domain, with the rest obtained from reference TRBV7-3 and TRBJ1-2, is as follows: GAGVSQTPSNKVTEKGKYVELRCDPISGHTALYWYRQSLGQGPEFLIYFQGTGAADDSGLPNDRFFAVRPEGSVSTLKIQRTERGDSAVYLCASSPWTGSWYGYTFGSGTRLTVV.